The 17 T cell receptor beta chains in this list originate from one sample, sequenced in a study of response to subunit inactivated influenza vaccine. Via MiXCR, TCRdb re-called the RT-PCR reads, giving one row per CDR3 protein. The repertoire consists of 150,000 to 200,000 distinct CDR3 sequences, with 9.5% to 15% occurring once and the leading ten covering about 29%. The sample was also reused in another study, on T cells expressing NK-cell markers. That source notes: TCR beta cDNA was made by 5'RACE template switching with UMIs.

The input for sequencing was CD8+ T cells sorted from PBMCs, taken about 12 days after vaccination. The receptors were gathered from a man aged 50 to 60 who received an inactivated influenza vaccine.

This chain links TRBV6-1 with TRBJ2-7, with 12 bases matching TRBD1. Germline CDR1 is MNHNS and CDR2 is SASEGT. The CDR3 is 15 amino acids. Germline trimming cut 7 bases from V and 6 bases from J; bases unmatched to any gene: 10. CDR3 DNA: TGTGCCAGCACCTCTGCCGGGACAGGGGGCGGCGAGCAGTACTTC. This encodes CASTSAGTGGGEQYF.

This clonotype came up a few times. The rearrangement uses TRBV6-5 and TRBJ2-1; no reliable D call. CDR3 length: 15 residues. The V end was cut by 0 bases, the J end by 0 bases, with 6 bases between. Looked up from germline, CDR1 is MNHEY and CDR2 is SVGAGI. CDR3 protein: CASSYSSSSYNEQFF. CDR3 DNA sequence: TGTGCCAGCAGTTACTCATCTAGCTCCTACAATGAGCAGTTCTTC.

This clonotype was detected a few times. V and J are TRBV4-1 and TRBJ1-6, with 10 bases lining up with TRBD1. The V and J ends lost 2 bases and 9 bases, in that order; junction bases with no gene match: 4. The CDR3 consists of 15 residues. Germline V gives CDR1 MGHRA, CDR2 YSYEKL. DNA for the CDR3: TGCGCCAGCAGCCAACCCAGGGACAGGGGTTCACCCCTCCACTTT. This encodes CASSQPRDRGSPLHF.

The chain recombines TRBV27 with TRBJ1-1, with D unresolved. Trimming cost V 3 bases and J 5 bases, with 13 bases left between them. The CDR3 has 14 amino acids. From germline, CDR1 is MNHEY and CDR2 SMNVEV (reference sequence). The chain's CDR3 is CASSFGVTGTEAFF. As DNA, the CDR3 is TGTGCCAGCAGTTTCGGGGTGACTGGGACTGAAGCTTTCTTT.

This clonotype was picked up one time. The rearrangement uses TRBV6-2 or TRBV6-3 and TRBJ2-7; the D gene could be TRBD1 or TRBD2 (5 bases each). Trimming took 0 bases from V and 6 from J, leaving 9 bases between them. The CDR3 loop spans 13 amino acids. Germline V CDR1 and CDR2: MNHEY, SVGEGT. The CDR3 sequence is CASSYSGRPEQYF. The CDR3 DNA sequence: TGTGCCAGCAGTTACTCGGGACGCCCCGAGCAGTACTTC.

V is TRBV9 and J is TRBJ1-1; D may be TRBD1 (6 bases). The CDR3 covers 15 residues. CDR1 is SGDLS, CDR2 YYNGEE, per germline. Trimming pared 3 bases from V and 0 bases from J, leaving 12 bases between. This chain's CDR3 is CASSETGNMNTEAFF. DNA for the CDR3: TGTGCCAGCAGCGAGACAGGTAACATGAACACTGAAGCTTTCTTT. Variable domain in full (rest from reference TRBV9 and TRBJ1-1): DSGVTQTPKHLITATGQRVTLRCSPRSGDLSVYWYQQSLDQGLQFLIQYYNGEERAKGNILERFSAQQFPDLHSELNLSSLELGDSALYFCASSETGNMNTEAFFGQGTRLTVV.

CDR3 bases: TGCGCCAGCAGCCAGATTCCGGGACAGGGTGGTTCACCCCTCCACTTT. This gives the protein CASSQIPGQGGSPLHF. The chain uses TRBV4-3 and TRBJ1-6; 9 nucleotides line up with TRBD1. Germline assignment: CDR1 LGHNA and CDR2 YSLEER. V shed 3 bases and J 9 bases; nucleotides not matched to a gene: 9. CDR3 length equals 16 residues.

This clonotype was recorded once. This chain uses TRBV5-4 with TRBJ2-1; no reliable D call. V lost 3 bases and J lost 3, with 22 bases in between. CDR3 size: 18 residues. Germline CDR1 and CDR2: SGHNT and YYREEE (reference sequence). In DNA, the CDR3 is TGTGCCAGCAGCTCCGGGCCGCGGAAGAACTATGACTACAATGAGCAGTTCTTC. Translation gives CASSSGPRKNYDYNEQFF.

The J gene is TRBJ2-7, the V gene TRBV29-1; D is unresolved. Trimming took off 4 bases at V and 3 bases at J, with 7 bases between the two ends. The CDR3 contains 11 residues. Germline V gene sequence: CDR1 SQVTM, CDR2 ANQGSEA. For the CDR3, the DNA is TGCAGCGTTGCTAAGGGCTACGAGCAGTACTTC. It yields the protein CSVAKGYEQYF.

V is TRBV5-6 and J is TRBJ1-1; TRBD1 aligns across 8 bases. The CDR3 sequence is 15 residues long. Unmatched junction bases numbered 5, after V lost 0 bases and J lost 4 bases. Germline V CDR1 and CDR2: SGHDT, YYEEEE. In nucleotides, the CDR3 is TGTGCCAGCAGCTTGGCCGGGACAGGCAGCACTGAAGCTTTCTTT. It is translated as CASSLAGTGSTEAFF.

V is TRBV4-2 and J is TRBJ2-2; D is ambiguous. Per germline, CDR1 LGHNA and CDR2 YNFKEQ. Between the trimmed V and J ends, which lost 4 bases and 5 bases, there was a span of 11 bases. The CDR3 runs 14 residues. The CDR3, as DNA: TGTGCCAGCAGCCTTCCTAGGGTAACCGGGGAGCTGTTTTTT. Amino acids: CASSLPRVTGELFF.

Points on this clonotype: Germline is not matched at one junction end, which may reflect a read error. The V call is TRBV5-6, the J call TRBJ1-5; D call uncertain. This CDR3 spans 13 amino acids. Germline V lookup: CDR1 SGHDT, CDR2 YYEEEE. Here the CDR3 DNA reads TGTGCCCGCAGCCAGGCCGGGAATCAGCCCCAGCATTTT. Translated, it gives CARSQAGNQPQHF.

V gene TRBV11-2 combines with J gene TRBJ2-7; 11 positions agree with TRBD1. The V gene end was trimmed by 2 bases and the J gene end by 0 bases; junction bases not matched to a gene: 6. Germline CDR1 SGHAT, CDR2 FQNNGV. CDR3 length: 17 residues. The CDR3 here is CASSLNLGTGGSYEQYF. The CDR3 DNA reads as TGTGCCAGCAGCTTAAACCTGGGGACAGGGGGCTCCTACGAGCAGTACTTC.

This clonotype was seen a few times. The chain has TRBV6-2 or TRBV6-3 and TRBJ2-3; tentative D call: TRBD1 (7 bases). This CDR3 is built from 18 residues. Germline loops: CDR1 MNHEY, CDR2 SVGEGT. Trimming took off 7 bases at V and 0 bases at J, with 23 bases between the two ends. Here the CDR3 DNA reads TGTGCCAGCAAAAAGGCGGCGTGGAGGGACAGTAGCACAGATACGCAGTATTTT. Its protein product is CASKKAAWRDSSTDTQYF.

This clonotype was detected many times. The rearrangement joins TRBV6-2 or TRBV6-3 to TRBJ2-1; D not resolved. The CDR3 sequence is 12 residues long. CDR1 and CDR2 from the germline V gene are MNHEY and SVGEGT. V was clipped by 2 bases and J by 8 bases, with 7 bases between them. CDR3 sequence reads: CASSYLLDEQFF. The DNA for the CDR3 is TGTGCCAGCAGTTACCTCCTGGATGAGCAGTTCTTC.

This clonotype was counted between two and nine times. The chain recombines TRBV7-2 with TRBJ1-2; no clear D. Trimming removed 1 base at V and 3 bases at J, with 6 bases between. Germline V CDR1 and CDR2: SGHTA, FQGNSA. The CDR3 has 13 amino acids. The CDR3 protein is CASSLGQYYGYTF. As DNA, the CDR3 is TGTGCCAGCAGCTTAGGCCAGTACTATGGCTACACCTTC.

This clonotype was observed many times. The V and J genes are TRBV5-1 and TRBJ1-5; D possibly corresponds to TRBD1 (5 bases). Trimming took 4 bases from V and 1 from J, leaving 12 bases between them. The CDR3 is 15 amino acids. Germline CDR1 and CDR2: SGHRS and YFSETQ. CDR3 nucleotides: TGCGCCAGCAGCCCAACAGGCTTAAGCAATCAGCCCCAGCATTTT. Encoded protein: CASSPTGLSNQPQHF.